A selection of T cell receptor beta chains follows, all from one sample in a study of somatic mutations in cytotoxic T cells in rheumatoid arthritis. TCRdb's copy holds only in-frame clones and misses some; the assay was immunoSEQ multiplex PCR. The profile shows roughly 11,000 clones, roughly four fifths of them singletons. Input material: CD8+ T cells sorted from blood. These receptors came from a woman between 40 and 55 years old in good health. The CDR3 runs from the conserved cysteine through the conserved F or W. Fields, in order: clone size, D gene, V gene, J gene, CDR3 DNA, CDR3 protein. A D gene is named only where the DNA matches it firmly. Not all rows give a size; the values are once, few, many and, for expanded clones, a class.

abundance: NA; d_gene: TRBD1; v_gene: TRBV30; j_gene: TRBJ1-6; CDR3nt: TGTGCCTGGAGTTGGACAGGGAACAATTCACCCCTCCACTTT; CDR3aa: CAWSWTGNNSPLHF
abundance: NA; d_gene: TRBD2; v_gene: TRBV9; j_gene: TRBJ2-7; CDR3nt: TGTGCCAGCAGCATCACTAGCGGGAGGTCTGACGAGCAGTACTTC; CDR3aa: CASSITSGRSDEQYF
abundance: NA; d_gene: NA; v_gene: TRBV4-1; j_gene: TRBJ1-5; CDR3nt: TGCGCCAGCAGTTACAATTACTGGACAGCTGATGGGAGCAATCAGCCCCAGCATTTT; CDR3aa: CASSYNYWTADGSNQPQHF
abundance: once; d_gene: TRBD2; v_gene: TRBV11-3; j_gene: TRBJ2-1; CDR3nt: TGTGCCAGCAGCTTAGTGGGGTTAGCGGGAGGGCAATATCCCGACAATGAGCAGTTCTTC; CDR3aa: CASSLVGLAGGQYPDNEQFF
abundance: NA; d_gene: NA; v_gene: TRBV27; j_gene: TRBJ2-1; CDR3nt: TGTGCCAGCAGTTTAGGGAATAGCGTGGGTGAGCAGTTCTTC; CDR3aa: CASSLGNSVGEQFF
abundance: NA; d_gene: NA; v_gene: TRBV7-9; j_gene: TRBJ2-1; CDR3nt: TGTGCCAGCAGCTTAACGGGCGCCTACAATGAGCAGTTCTTC; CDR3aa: CASSLTGAYNEQFF
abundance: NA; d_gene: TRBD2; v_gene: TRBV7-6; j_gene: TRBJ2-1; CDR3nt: TGTGCCAGCAGCACCCGCGGGGGGACTAGTATCGACTACAATGAGCAGTTCTTC; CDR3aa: CASSTRGGTSIDYNEQFF
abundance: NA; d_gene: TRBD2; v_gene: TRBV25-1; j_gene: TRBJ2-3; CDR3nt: TGTGCCAGCAGTGAAGGGGGGGGAGCCACAGATACGCAGTATTTT; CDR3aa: CASSEGGGATDTQYF
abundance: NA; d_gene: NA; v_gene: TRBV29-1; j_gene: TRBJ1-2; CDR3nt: TGCAGCGTTGATTCAGGGTTCTATGGCTACACCTTC; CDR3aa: CSVDSGFYGYTF
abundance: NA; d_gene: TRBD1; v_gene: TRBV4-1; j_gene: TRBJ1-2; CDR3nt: TGCGCCAGCAGCCTCCGGGACAGGGAAGGGAATGGCTACACCTTC; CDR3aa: CASSLRDREGNGYTF
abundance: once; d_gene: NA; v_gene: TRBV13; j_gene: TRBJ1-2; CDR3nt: TGTGCCAGCAGCCACCTCACAGGGTTTGCCGGCTACACCTTC; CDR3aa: CASSHLTGFAGYTF
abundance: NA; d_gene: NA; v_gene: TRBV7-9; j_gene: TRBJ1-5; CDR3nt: TGTGCCAGCAGCTCCGGGGATGGGGTATTCGGTCAGCCCCAGCATTTT; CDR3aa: CASSSGDGVFGQPQHF
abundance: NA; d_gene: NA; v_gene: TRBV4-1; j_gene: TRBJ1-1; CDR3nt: TGCGCCAGCAGCCGGGCCACTGAAGCTTTCTTT; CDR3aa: CASSRATEAFF
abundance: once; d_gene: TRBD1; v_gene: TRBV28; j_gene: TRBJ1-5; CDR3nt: TGTGCCAGCATAATCGACAGGGTGAGCAATCAGCCCCAGCATTTT; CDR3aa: CASIIDRVSNQPQHF
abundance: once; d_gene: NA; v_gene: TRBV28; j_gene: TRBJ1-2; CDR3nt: TGTGCCAGCAGTTTTCTTGGGACCGGAGGCTATGGCTACACCTTC; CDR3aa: CASSFLGTGGYGYTF
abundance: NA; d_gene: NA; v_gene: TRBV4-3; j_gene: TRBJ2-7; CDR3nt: TGCGCCAGCAGCAGGGAAACAGGGCCAAACGCCCTCTACGAGCAGTACTTC; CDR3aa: CASSRETGPNALYEQYF
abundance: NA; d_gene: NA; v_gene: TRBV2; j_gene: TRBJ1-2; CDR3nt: TGTGCCAGCAACAGTGGGGCTAACTATGGCTACACCTTC; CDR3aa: CASNSGANYGYTF
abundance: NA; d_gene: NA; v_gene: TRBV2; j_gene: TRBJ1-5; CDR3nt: TGTGCCAGCAGGGACCCCCCTGGGCCCCAGCATTTT; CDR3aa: CASRDPPGPQHF
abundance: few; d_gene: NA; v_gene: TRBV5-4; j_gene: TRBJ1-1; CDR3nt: TGTGCCAGCAGCCCTCATCAGGGGATAAACACTGAAGCTTTCTTT; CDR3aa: CASSPHQGINTEAFF
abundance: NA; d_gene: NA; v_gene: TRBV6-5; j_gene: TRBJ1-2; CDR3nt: TGTGCCAGCAGTAGGTCAGACACTGACTATGGCTACACCTTC; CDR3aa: CASSRSDTDYGYTF
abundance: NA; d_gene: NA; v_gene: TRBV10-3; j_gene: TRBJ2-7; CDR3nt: TGTGCCATCAGTGAGTCGATGAACACTGGCTACGAGCAGTACTTC; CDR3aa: CAISESMNTGYEQYF
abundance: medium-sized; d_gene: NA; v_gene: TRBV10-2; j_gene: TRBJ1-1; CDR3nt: TGCGCCAGCATGGGGGGGAACACTGAAGCTTTCTTT; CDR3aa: CASMGGNTEAFF
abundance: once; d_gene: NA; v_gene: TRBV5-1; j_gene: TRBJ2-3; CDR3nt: TGCGCCAGCAGCTTGTTTCCGGCTAGCGGCACAGATACGCAGTATTTT; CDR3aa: CASSLFPASGTDTQYF
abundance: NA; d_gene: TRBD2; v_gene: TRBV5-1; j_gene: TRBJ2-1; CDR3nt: TGCGCCAGCAGCGCGGGACTAGCGGGAGGGAATGAGCAGTTCTTC; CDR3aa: CASSAGLAGGNEQFF
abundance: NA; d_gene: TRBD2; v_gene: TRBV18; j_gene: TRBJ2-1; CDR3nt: TGTGCCAGCTCACCAGAGGAGGTAGGACTAGCGGGCTACAACAATGAGCAGTTCTTC; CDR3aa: CASSPEEVGLAGYNNEQFF
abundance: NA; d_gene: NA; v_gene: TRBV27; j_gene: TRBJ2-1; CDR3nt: TGTGCCAGCAGTTCTCCGGGGGCCCGCTCCTACAATGAGCAGTTCTTC; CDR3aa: CASSSPGARSYNEQFF
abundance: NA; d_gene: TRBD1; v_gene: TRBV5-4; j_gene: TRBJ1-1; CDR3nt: TGTGCCAGCAGCCCGAGGGACAGGGTAGAAGCTTTCTTT; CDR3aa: CASSPRDRVEAFF
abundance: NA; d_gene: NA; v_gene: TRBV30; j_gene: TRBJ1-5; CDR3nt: TGTGCCTGGAGGGAGGGAAGCCCCTATGGTAATCAGCCCCAGCATTTT; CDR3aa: CAWREGSPYGNQPQHF
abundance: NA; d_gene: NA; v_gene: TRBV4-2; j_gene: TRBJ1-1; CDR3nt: TGTGCCAGCAGCCAAGGGGCTTTAGGCAGCAGCGACACTGAAGCTTTCTTT; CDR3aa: CASSQGALGSSDTEAFF
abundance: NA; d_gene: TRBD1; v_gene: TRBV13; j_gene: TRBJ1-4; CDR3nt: TGTGCCAGCAGAATAAACAGGGGTGGTGAAAAACTGTTTTTT; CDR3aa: CASRINRGGEKLFF
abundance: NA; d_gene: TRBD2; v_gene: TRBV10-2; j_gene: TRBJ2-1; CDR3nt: TGCGCCAGCAGTGACCCTCGGGCAGCGGGGGGGCTTAGTGAGCAGTTCTTC; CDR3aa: CASSDPRAAGGLSEQFF
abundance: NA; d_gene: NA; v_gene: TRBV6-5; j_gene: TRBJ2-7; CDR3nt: TGTGCCAGCAGATTTCATCGCGGCAGGGTGTACGAGCAGTACTTC; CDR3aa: CASRFHRGRVYEQYF
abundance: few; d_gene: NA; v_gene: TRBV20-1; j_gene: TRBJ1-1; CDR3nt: TGCAGTGCCATACAAGGGGCTTTCTTT; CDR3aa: CSAIQGAFF
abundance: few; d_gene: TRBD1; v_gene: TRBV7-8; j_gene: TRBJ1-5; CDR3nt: TGTGCCAGCAGCTCTACGTATGACAGGGTACAGCCCCAGCATTTT; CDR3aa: CASSSTYDRVQPQHF
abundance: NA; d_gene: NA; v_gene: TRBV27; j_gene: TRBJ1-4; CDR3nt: TGTGCCAGCAGTTTATCGAACAGTAATGAAAAACTGTTTTTT; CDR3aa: CASSLSNSNEKLFF
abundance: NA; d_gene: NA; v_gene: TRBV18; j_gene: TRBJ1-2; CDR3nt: TGTGCCAGCTCACCAGCAAGGAGGGGGGAGAACTATGGCTACACCTTC; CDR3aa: CASSPARRGENYGYTF
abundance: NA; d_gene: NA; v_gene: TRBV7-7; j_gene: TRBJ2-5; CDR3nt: TGTGCCAGCAGCTTCAGAGGGATGGAGACCCAGTACTTC; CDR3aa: CASSFRGMETQYF
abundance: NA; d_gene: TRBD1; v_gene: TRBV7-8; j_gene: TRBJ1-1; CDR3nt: TGTGCCAGCAGCTTAGCGATACAGGGGTACACTGAAGCTTTCTTT; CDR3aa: CASSLAIQGYTEAFF
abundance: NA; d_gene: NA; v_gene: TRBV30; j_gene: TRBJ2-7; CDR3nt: TGTGCCTGGAGTACGTGGAAGGGAGACGAGCAGTACTTC; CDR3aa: CAWSTWKGDEQYF
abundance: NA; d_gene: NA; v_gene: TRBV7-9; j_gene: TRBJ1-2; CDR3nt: TGTGCCAGCAGCTTATCAGGGTTGGAGGGCTACACCTTC; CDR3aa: CASSLSGLEGYTF
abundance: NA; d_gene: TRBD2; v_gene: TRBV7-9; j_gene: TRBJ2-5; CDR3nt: TGTGCCAGCAGCTCCCCTGAGACTAGCGGGAGGGCCGGGGAGACCCAGTACTTC; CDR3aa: CASSSPETSGRAGETQYF
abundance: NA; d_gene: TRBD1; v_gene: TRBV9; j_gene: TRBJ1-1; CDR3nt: TGTGCCAGCAGCGTTACAGGGGTGAGGAACACTGAAGCTTTCTTT; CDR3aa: CASSVTGVRNTEAFF
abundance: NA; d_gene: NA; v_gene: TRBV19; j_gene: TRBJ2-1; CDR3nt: TGTGCCAGTAGCCCCACGGGAACCTCCTACAATGAGCAGTTCTTC; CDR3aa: CASSPTGTSYNEQFF
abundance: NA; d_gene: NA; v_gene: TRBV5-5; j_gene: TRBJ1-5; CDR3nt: TGTGCCAGCAGCTTGTGGGGGGGTGGGAATCAGCCCCAGCATTTT; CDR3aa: CASSLWGGGNQPQHF
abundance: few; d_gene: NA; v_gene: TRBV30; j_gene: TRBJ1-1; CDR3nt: TGTGCCTGGAGTTGGGGGAGCGGTGATCTTGAAGCTTTCTTT; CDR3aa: CAWSWGSGDLEAFF
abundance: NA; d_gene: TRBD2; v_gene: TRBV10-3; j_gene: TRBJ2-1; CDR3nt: TGTGCCATCAGGGGGACTAGCGGGGCCTCATACAATGAGCAGTTCTTC; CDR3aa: CAIRGTSGASYNEQFF
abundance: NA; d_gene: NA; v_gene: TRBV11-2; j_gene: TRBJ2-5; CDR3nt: TGTGCCAGCAGCTTAGAGGTCGTGACCCAGTACTTC; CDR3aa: CASSLEVVTQYF
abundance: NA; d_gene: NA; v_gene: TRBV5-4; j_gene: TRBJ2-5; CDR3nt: TGTGCCAGCAGCTTGTTGTACCAAGAGACCCAGTACTTC; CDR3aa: CASSLLYQETQYF
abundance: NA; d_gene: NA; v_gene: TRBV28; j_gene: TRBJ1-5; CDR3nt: TGTGCCAGCAGGGGCCAGGATGGTCGGCCCCAGCATTTT; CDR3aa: CASRGQDGRPQHF
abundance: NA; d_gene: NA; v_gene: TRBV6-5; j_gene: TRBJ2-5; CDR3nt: TGTGCCAGCAGTCATCCTGAGACCCAGTACTTC; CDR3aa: CASSHPETQYF
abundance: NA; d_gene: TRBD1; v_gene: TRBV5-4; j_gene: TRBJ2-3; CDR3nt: TGTGCCAGCAGCTCGGACAGGGACCCAGATACGCAGTATTTT; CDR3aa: CASSSDRDPDTQYF
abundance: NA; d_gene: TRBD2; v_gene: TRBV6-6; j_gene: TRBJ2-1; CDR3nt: TGTGCCAGCAGATCAGGGACTAGCGGACCCAACAATGAGCAGTTCTTC; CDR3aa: CASRSGTSGPNNEQFF
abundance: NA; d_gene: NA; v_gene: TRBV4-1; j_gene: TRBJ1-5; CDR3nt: TGCGCCAGCAGCCAGGGGGCTTATCAGCCCCAGCATTTT; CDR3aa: CASSQGAYQPQHF
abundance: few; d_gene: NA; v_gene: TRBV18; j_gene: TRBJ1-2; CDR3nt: TGTGCCAGCTCACCAGAACCGGGACCGCCCTATGGCTACACCTTC; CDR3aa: CASSPEPGPPYGYTF
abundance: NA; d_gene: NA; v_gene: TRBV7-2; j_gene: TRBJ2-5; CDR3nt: TGTGCCAGCAGCTTACAGGACAGACATCAAGAGACCCAGTACTTC; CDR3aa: CASSLQDRHQETQYF
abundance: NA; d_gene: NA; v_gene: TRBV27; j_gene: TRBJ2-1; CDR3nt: TGTGCCAGCATGTTAGCGGCCGGCTCCTACAATGAGCAGTTCTTC; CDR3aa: CASMLAAGSYNEQFF
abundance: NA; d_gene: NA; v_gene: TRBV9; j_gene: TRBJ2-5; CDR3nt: TGTGCCAGCAGCGTAGGGGGCGGGGACCAAGAGACCCAGTACTTC; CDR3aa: CASSVGGGDQETQYF